The 16 T cell receptor beta chains presented below share a single source sample, sequenced in a study of cytomegalovirus exposure and HLA in healthy donors (dated by TCRdb to the late 2010s). Libraries were constructed by the immunoSEQ multiplex PCR assay. A mixture of 60 forward primers for TCR Vbeta segments and 13 reverse primers for TCR Jbeta segments was used in the multiplex PCR. Imported from immuneACCESS, the table was reduced by TCRdb to in-frame sequences with V and J called. These copies leave out some clones; in studies compared against another copy, an unresolved V gene accounts for under half, and the cause of the remainder is not known. In all, the sample holds more than 90,000 clones, and roughly three quarters of those were seen once. Around 4.1% of the sample is taken by the ten largest. Sequenced material: PBMCs. Source of these receptors: a man aged 40-55 years in good health and CMV-seronegative.

V is TRBV5-5 and J is TRBJ2-7; a possible D gene is TRBD2 (5 bases). V shed 3 bases and J shed 6 bases, with 13 bases lying between them. The CDR3 totals 13 residues. CDR1 and CDR2 (germline): SGHKS, YYEKEE (reference sequence). The CDR3 loop reads CASSWRQSGEQYF. The CDR3 DNA is TGTGCCAGCAGCTGGAGGCAGTCGGGCGAGCAGTACTTC.

This chain uses TRBV20-1 with TRBJ2-5; possibly TRBD2 for D (6 bases). The V end lost 7 bases, the J end lost 5 bases, and 11 bases lay between the germline ends. The CDR3 totals 11 residues. The germline CDR1 and CDR2 sequences are DFQATT and SNEGSKA (reference sequence). CDR3 nucleotide sequence: TGCAGTGTCCCCCGGGGGGAGACCCAGTACTTC. It encodes CSVPRGETQYF.

In the case of this clone: The sample carries other DNA sequences with the same CDR3. The genes are TRBV7-2 and TRBJ1-1, with 7 bases matching TRBD1. The CDR3 runs to 13 residues. V was pared by 1 base and J by 4 bases, with 0 bases of the junction left unmatched. Germline V gene sequence: CDR1 SGHTA, CDR2 FQGNSA. This CDR3 reads CASSLGQGTEAFF. CDR3 coding DNA: TGTGCCAGCAGCTTAGGACAGGGCACTGAAGCTTTCTTT.

V and J are TRBV6-6 and TRBJ2-1; tentative D call: TRBD2 (6 bases). Germline lookup yields CDR1 MNHNY and CDR2 SVGAGI (reference sequence). The CDR3 runs to 14 residues. The V gene lost 7 bases and the J gene lost 3 bases, with 13 bases spanning the gap. The CDR3 here is CASTRAGDYNEQFF. The CDR3 nucleotides are TGTGCCAGCACCAGAGCGGGTGACTACAATGAGCAGTTCTTC.

Concerning this clone: Compared with germline, one end of the junction differs, possibly owing to a read error. J is TRBJ2-3 and V is TRBV7-9; the D gene is possibly TRBD1 (6 bases). CDR1 and CDR2 from the germline V gene are SEHNR and FQNEAQ (reference sequence). CDR3 size: 14 residues. This CDR3 is CSSSLRQGTDTQYF. The DNA for the CDR3 is TGTTCCAGCAGCTTACGACAGGGCACAGATACGCAGTATTTT.

This chain links TRBV30 with TRBJ2-1; perhaps TRBD2 as D (5 bases). Germline V gene lookup returns CDR1 GTSNPN and CDR2 SVGIG (reference sequence). The V end was cut by 2 bases, the J end by 0 bases, with 8 bases between. The CDR3 has 14 amino acids. The CDR3 nucleotides are TGTGCCTGGAGTTGGAGGAGCTCCTACAATGAGCAGTTCTTC. Translated: CAWSWRSSYNEQFF.

The chain is built from TRBV18 and TRBJ1-2, with TRBD1 identical over 9 bases. CDR1 and CDR2 (germline): KGHSH, LQKENI. CDR3 size: 14 residues. V was pared by 2 bases and J by 3 bases, with 1 base of the junction left unmatched. The CDR3 sequence: CASSPDRGYYGYTF. The CDR3 DNA reads TGTGCCAGCTCACCAGACAGGGGGTACTATGGCTACACCTTC.

This clone has just a few counts. The CDR3 nucleotides read TGCGCCAGCAGCGGACAGGGGCGTCGTGAGGAAAAACTGTTTTTT. It is translated as CASSGQGRREEKLFF. J is TRBJ1-4 and V is TRBV5-1; TRBD1 matches 9 bases. The trim removed 4 bases at V and 8 bases at J, leaving 9 bases unmatched. This CDR3 contains 15 residues. Germline values: CDR1 SGHRS, CDR2 YFSETQ. Complete variable domain (other parts from reference TRBV5-1 and TRBJ1-4): KAGVTQTPRYLIKTRGQQVTLSCSPISGHRSVSWYQQTPGQGLQFLFEYFSETQRNKGNFPGRFSGRQFSNSRSEMNVSTLELGDSALYLCASSGQGRREEKLFFGSGTQLSVL.

The rearrangement links TRBV29-1 to TRBJ2-5; D gene uncertain. CDR3 size: 13 residues. Per germline, CDR1 SQVTM and CDR2 ANQGSEA. The V end lost 4 bases, the J end lost 1 base, and 10 bases lay between the germline ends. Here the CDR3 reads CSVVRGTQETQYF. The CDR3 nucleotides read TGCAGCGTTGTGAGAGGCACCCAAGAGACCCAGTACTTC.

CDR3 loop: CAISADRTYTGELFF. CDR3 sequence (DNA): TGTGCCATCAGTGCGGACAGAACCTACACCGGGGAGCTGTTTTTT. V and J are TRBV10-3 and TRBJ2-2, with TRBD1 as a possible D gene (6 bases). Germline V CDR1 and CDR2: ENHRY, SYGVKD. The ends were cut back, 4 bases at V and 3 bases at J, with 12 bases in the middle. The CDR3 sequence is 15 residues long.

V usage is TRBV10-2 and J usage is TRBJ2-1; 12 nucleotides match TRBD2. The CDR3 covers 16 residues. Trimming cost V 5 bases and J 7 bases; bases outside gene matches: 9. Germline CDR1 and CDR2: WSHSY and SAAADI. The CDR3 nucleotides are TGCGCCAGCAGTCACGGTGGACTAGCGGGGAGGAATGAGCAGTTCTTC. Its protein product is CASSHGGLAGRNEQFF.

The V gene is TRBV19, the J gene TRBJ2-2; 8 nucleotides line up with TRBD1. V lost 6 bases and J lost 5; bases outside the gene matches: 8. The CDR3 is made up of 15 amino acids. Germline V gene sequence: CDR1 LNHDA, CDR2 SQIVND (reference sequence). Here the CDR3 DNA reads TGTGCCAGTAGGACCAGGGGGCGCTGGACCGGGGAGCTGTTTTTT. This codes for CASRTRGRWTGELFF.

The J gene is TRBJ2-5, the V gene TRBV5-1, with 8 bases that match TRBD1. The CDR3 totals 14 residues. The germline V gene has CDR1 SGHRS and CDR2 YFSETQ. V was clipped by 6 bases and J by 4 bases; unmatched bases: 8. CDR3 bases: TGCGCCAGCACTCAATCGACAGGGGTAGAGACCCAGTACTTC. It translates to CASTQSTGVETQYF.

J is TRBJ1-1 and V is TRBV2; 8 bases line up with TRBD1. The CDR3 is 14 residues long. V lost 5 bases, J lost 6 bases, and 8 bases stayed unmatched. Germline V gene lookup returns CDR1 SNHLY and CDR2 FYNNEI. In DNA form, the CDR3 reads TGTGCCAGCAGTCAAAACAGGGGGAGGCCTGAAGCTTTCTTT. Its translation: CASSQNRGRPEAFF.

V usage is TRBV2 and J usage is TRBJ1-2; D is unclear. Germline V lookup: CDR1 SNHLY, CDR2 FYNNEI. Trimming took 0 bases from V and 4 from J, leaving 9 bases between them. CDR3 length: 14 residues. Here the CDR3 reads CASSEAEGRYGYTF. As DNA, the CDR3 is TGTGCCAGCAGTGAAGCGGAGGGCCGCTATGGCTACACCTTC.

V usage is TRBV11-2 and J usage is TRBJ1-2, with no clear D. The CDR3 contains 14 residues. The germline gives CDR1 SGHAT, CDR2 FQNNGV. The V and J ends lost 0 bases and 6 bases respectively, with 11 bases between them. The CDR3 spells CASSLENGGNGYTF. CDR3 in DNA: TGTGCCAGCAGCTTAGAAAATGGAGGGAATGGCTACACCTTC.